These 30 T cell receptor beta chains share one sample of origin, sequenced in a study of T cell responses to AZD1222 COVID-19 vaccine. The table came from immunoSEQ multiplex PCR; TCRdb's copy has only in-frame clones and leaves some out. The sample shows roughly 110,000 clones, just under 90% of them seen only once. The starting material was peripheral blood, obtained on day 0 of AZD1222 vaccination. The receptors come from an adult in good health.

The gene calls are TRBV28 and TRBJ1-1; D is undetermined. CDR3 length equals 14 residues. Germline V lookup: CDR1 MDHEN, CDR2 SYDVKM. Between the trimmed V and J ends, which lost 3 bases and 5 bases, there was a span of 13 bases. CDR3 residues: CASSFKGIGTEAFF. The CDR3 DNA reads as TGTGCCAGCAGTTTTAAAGGGATTGGTACTGAAGCTTTCTTT. The full variable domain, completed using reference TRBV28 and TRBJ1-1, is DVKVTQSSRYLVKRTGEKVFLECVQDMDHENMFWYRQDPGLGLRLIYFSYDVKMKEKGDIPEGYSVSREKKERFSLILESASTNQTSMYLCASSFKGIGTEAFFGQGTRLTVV.

The V call is TRBV25-1, the J call TRBJ1-1; possibly TRBD1 for D (6 bases). V shed 1 base and J shed 0 bases, with 18 bases lying between them. CDR3 length: 18 amino acids. CDR1 and CDR2 from the germline V gene are MGHDK and SYGVNS. This chain's CDR3 is CASSEWGRGGVLNTEAFF. The CDR3 DNA reads as TGTGCCAGCAGTGAATGGGGCAGGGGTGGGGTCTTGAACACTGAAGCTTTCTTT. The whole variable domain, remainder taken from reference TRBV25-1 and TRBJ1-1, is EADIYQTPRYLVIGTGKKITLECSQTMGHDKMYWYQQDPGMELHLIHYSYGVNSTEKGDLSSESTVSRIRTEHFPLTLESARPSHTSQYLCASSEWGRGGVLNTEAFFGQGTRLTVV.

The chain uses TRBV28 and TRBJ1-6, with D unclear. The CDR3 is 13 residues long. Per germline, CDR1 MDHEN and CDR2 SYDVKM. With 6 bases removed from V and 13 bases from J, the gap between germline ends came to 16 bases. Here the CDR3 reads CASRPDGVIPLHF. The CDR3 DNA follows: TGTGCCAGCAGGCCCGACGGCGTCATTCCCCTCCACTTT.

In DNA form, the CDR3 reads TGCGCCAGCAGGACCGGGACGGTTTATAATTCACCCCTCCACTTT. It encodes CASRTGTVYNSPLHF. This rearrangement joins TRBV5-1 to TRBJ1-6, with D perhaps TRBD1 (5 bases). Trimming stripped 5 bases from V and 4 bases from J, with 13 bases between. Germline CDR1 is SGHRS and CDR2 is YFSETQ. There are 15 residues in the CDR3.

The chain joins TRBV9 to TRBJ2-1; 13 nucleotides align to TRBD2. This CDR3 contains 19 residues. Germline V gives CDR1 SGDLS, CDR2 YYNGEE. V dropped 4 bases and J dropped 4; count of bases not matched to a gene: 14. The CDR3 sequence is CASSSRGGTSGENYNEQFF. The CDR3 coding sequence is TGTGCCAGCAGCTCGAGAGGTGGGACTAGCGGGGAGAATTACAATGAGCAGTTCTTC.

Here the CDR3 reads CASSVELANTGELFF. The DNA for the CDR3 is TGTGCCAGCAGCGTAGAGCTAGCGAACACCGGGGAGCTGTTTTTT. The chain employs TRBV9 and TRBJ2-2; no clear D gene. CDR1 is SGDLS, CDR2 YYNGEE, per germline. Trimming took 0 bases from V and 0 from J, leaving 6 bases between them. The length of the CDR3 is 15 residues.

This chain joins TRBV7-9 and TRBJ1-2; D remains unclear. The V and J ends lost 6 bases and 4 bases respectively, with 18 bases between them. The CDR3 spans 15 residues. Germline CDR1 reads SEHNR; CDR2 reads FQNEAQ (reference sequence). CDR3 coding DNA: TGTGCCAGCAGTCGCAAACGGGGAGAGGGCTATGGCTACACCTTC. It encodes CASSRKRGEGYGYTF.

The rearrangement links TRBV9 to TRBJ2-3; no definite D call. V gave up 3 bases and J gave up 6 bases, with 11 bases separating them. CDR3 length equals 13 residues. Germline CDR1 is SGDLS and CDR2 is YYNGEE. As DNA, the CDR3 is TGTGCCAGCAGCGCATCCAATAGGGATACGCAGTATTTT. Translated, it gives CASSASNRDTQYF.

The chain is built from TRBV28 and TRBJ1-3; D not resolved. The CDR3 extends over 14 amino acids. Germline CDR1 reads MDHEN; CDR2 reads SYDVKM. Trimming took off 8 bases at V and 0 bases at J, with 11 bases between the two ends. This CDR3 is CASGMEGSGNTIYF. DNA for the CDR3: TGTGCCAGCGGCATGGAAGGCTCTGGAAACACCATATATTTT.

The V and J genes are TRBV5-1 and TRBJ2-3; D ambiguous. Germline CDR1 and CDR2: SGHRS and YFSETQ. V lost 0 bases to trimming and J lost 0 bases, with 5 bases between them. The CDR3 length is 14 residues. CDR3 in amino acids: CASSLASSTDTQYF. CDR3 sequence (DNA): TGCGCCAGCAGCTTGGCCTCGAGCACAGATACGCAGTATTTT.

The rearrangement links TRBV3-1 (or the pseudogene TRBV3-2) to TRBJ2-3, with 8 bases identical to TRBD2. With V trimmed by 7 bases and J by 4 bases, 1 base remained unmatched. The length of the CDR3 is 12 residues. Germline values: CDR1 LGHDT, CDR2 YNNKEL (reference sequence). The CDR3: CASKTSADTQYF. CDR3 DNA sequence: TGTGCCAGCAAGACTAGCGCAGATACGCAGTATTTT.

This chain links TRBV5-6 with TRBJ2-1, with 7 nucleotides matching TRBD1. This CDR3 has 16 amino acids. V lost 3 bases to trimming and J lost 3 bases; unmatched junction nucleotides: 9. Germline V gene data show CDR1 as SGHDT and CDR2 as YYEEEE. Here the CDR3 reads CASSWGTGAYYNEQFF. CDR3 bases: TGTGCCAGCAGCTGGGGTACAGGGGCGTACTACAATGAGCAGTTCTTC.

This clone was seen a few times. The chain links TRBV5-1 to TRBJ1-4, with D perhaps TRBD1 (5 bases). CDR1 SGHRS and CDR2 YFSETQ come from the germline V gene. Trimming cost V 5 bases and J 0 bases, with 20 bases left between them. This CDR3 spans 18 amino acids. The CDR3 nucleotides are TGCGCCAGCAGGTCTAACTATCTGACAGTTGCAACTAATGAAAAACTGTTTTTT. Amino acids: CASRSNYLTVATNEKLFF.

This clone was observed a single time. The chain couples TRBV10-1 to TRBJ2-7, with D perhaps matching TRBD2 (6 bases). This CDR3 is built from 15 residues. Germline V gives CDR1 WNHNN, CDR2 SYGVQD (reference sequence). V lost 6 bases and J lost 5, with 20 bases in between. The DNA for the CDR3 is TGCGCCAGCAGCCATAATCCCCCGGGGGAGGACGAGCAGTACTTC. Protein: CASSHNPPGEDEQYF.

The rearrangement joins TRBV9 to TRBJ2-3; D not certain. Trimming took off 6 bases at V and 2 bases at J, with 4 bases between the two ends. CDR1 is SGDLS and CDR2 is YYNGEE in the germline V gene. The CDR3 is 11 amino acids. For the CDR3, the DNA is TGTGCCAGCAACCTCACAGATACGCAGTATTTT. As protein: CASNLTDTQYF.

V and J are TRBV28 and TRBJ2-7; D possibly corresponds to TRBD2 (6 bases). Looked up from germline, CDR1 is MDHEN and CDR2 is SYDVKM. The CDR3 has 13 residues. Trimming removed 10 bases from V and 1 base from J, with 14 bases in between. DNA of the CDR3: TGTGCCACATTCGGGACTTCATCCTACGAGCAGTACTTC. It codes for CATFGTSSYEQYF.

The genes are TRBV7-8 and TRBJ2-1; 9 bases fit TRBD2. Trimming removed 5 bases from V and 0 bases from J; junction bases left unmatched: 14. The CDR3 consists of 19 residues. Germline CDR1 SGHVS, CDR2 FQNEAQ. CDR3 sequence (DNA): TGTGCCAGCAGCCCCGGGGGTAGCGGGGGAGCCGGCTCCTACAATGAGCAGTTCTTC. It is translated as CASSPGGSGGAGSYNEQFF. The complete variable domain, with remaining parts taken from reference TRBV7-8 and TRBJ2-1, reads GAGVSQSPRYKVAKRGQDVALRCDPISGHVSLFWYQQALGQGPEFLTYFQNEAQLDKSGLPSDRFFAERPEGSVSTLKIQRTQQEDSAVYLCASSPGGSGGAGSYNEQFFGPGTRLTVL.

V usage is TRBV6-5 and J usage is TRBJ1-5, with a possible D match to TRBD1 (5 bases). V was trimmed by 11 bases and J by 0 bases, leaving 17 bases between them. This CDR3 has 15 residues. Germline V gene data show CDR1 as MNHEY and CDR2 as SVGAGI. CDR3 in amino acids: CASRLREYSNQPQHF. The CDR3, as DNA: TGTGCCTCTCGGCTCAGGGAGTATAGCAATCAGCCCCAGCATTTT.

This chain uses TRBV30 with TRBJ1-4; D gene unclear. Deletions cut 4 bases from V and 3 bases from J, with 9 bases between. The CDR3 has 13 amino acids. Germline CDR1 reads GTSNPN; CDR2 reads SVGIG (reference sequence). CDR3 DNA: TGTGCCTGGAACAACAAGGCTAATGAAAAACTGTTTTTT. This translates into CAWNNKANEKLFF.

This chain uses TRBV11-2 with TRBJ2-7; TRBD2 aligns across 15 bases. This CDR3 has 19 amino acids. The V segment lost 8 bases and the J segment 2 bases; nucleotides outside the gene matches: 16. The germline V gene has CDR1 SGHAT and CDR2 FQNNGV. The DNA of the CDR3 is TGTGCCAGCTCGGGCCCCCGGACTAGCGGGAGGGCCCGCCCCTACGAGCAGTACTTC. Translated: CASSGPRTSGRARPYEQYF.

This chain uses TRBV7-2 with TRBJ2-7, with D perhaps TRBD1 (6 bases). The length of the CDR3 is 16 residues. Trimming took off 3 bases at V and 4 bases at J, with 19 bases between the two ends. CDR1 and CDR2 (germline): SGHTA, FQGNSA. CDR3 loop: CASSFRDTYSLYEQYF. CDR3 coding DNA: TGTGCCAGCAGCTTCCGGGACACTTATTCTCTTTACGAGCAGTACTTC. Variable domain in full (rest from reference TRBV7-2 and TRBJ2-7): GAGVSQSPSNKVTEKGKDVELRCDPISGHTALYWYRQSLGQGLEFLIYFQGNSAPDKSGLPSDRFSAERTGGSVSTLTIQRTQQEDSAVYLCASSFRDTYSLYEQYFGPGTRLTVT.

The chain uses TRBV5-1 and TRBJ1-2; 7 positions agree with TRBD1. Germline CDR1 reads SGHRS; CDR2 reads YFSETQ. The CDR3 covers 15 residues. V gave up 0 bases and J gave up 7 bases; unmatched junction bases: 9. CDR3 nucleotide sequence: TGCGCCAGCAGCTTGGCCGGGACAGTGGCTTCTGGCTACACCTTC. It yields the protein CASSLAGTVASGYTF.

This rearrangement joins TRBV4-3 to TRBJ2-2, with 8 bases identical to TRBD2. V was pared by 4 bases and J by 8 bases, with 15 bases of the junction left unmatched. This CDR3 contains 17 residues. The germline CDR1 and CDR2 sequences are LGHNA and YSLEER. This CDR3 reads CASSPEAGGAVSGELFF. The DNA for the CDR3 is TGCGCCAGCAGCCCCGAGGCGGGGGGCGCGGTCTCGGGGGAGCTGTTTTTT.

This clone has a handful of counts. The J gene is TRBJ2-1, the V gene TRBV11-2; TRBD2 aligns across 12 bases. CDR1 SGHAT and CDR2 FQNNGV come from the germline V gene. J was trimmed by 15 bases and V by 3 bases; bases with no gene match: 6. The CDR3 is made up of 13 amino acids. Written as DNA, the CDR3 is TGTGCCAGCAGCTTCCTAGCGGGAGGGGATCGGTTCTTC. As protein: CASSFLAGGDRFF.

This chain uses TRBV15 with TRBJ1-2; no reliable D call. CDR1 and CDR2 (germline): LNHNV, YYDKDF (reference sequence). This CDR3 region has 14 residues. The V and J ends lost 1 base and 8 bases respectively, with 14 bases between them. The CDR3 reads CATSRARGVGGYTF. The CDR3 DNA reads TGTGCCACCAGCAGAGCGCGCGGGGTAGGGGGCTACACCTTC.

The chain is built from TRBV1 and TRBJ2-3; whether TRBD1, the table's D call, matches the DNA was not checked. TRBV1 is termed a pseudogene. There are 12 residues in the CDR3. CDR3 DNA sequence: TGCACCAGCAGCCCAGGGGAAGATACGCAGTATTTT. It is translated as CTSSPGEDTQYF.

The rearrangement uses TRBV2 and TRBJ2-2; 8 nucleotides match TRBD1. The CDR3 runs 13 residues. CDR1 is SNHLY and CDR2 is FYNNEI in the germline V gene. With V trimmed by 6 bases and J by 7 bases, 4 bases remained unmatched. The CDR3 spells CASRGQGGGELFF. CDR3 DNA: TGTGCCAGCAGAGGACAGGGCGGCGGGGAGCTGTTTTTT.

The CDR3 nucleotides read TGTGCCAGCTCACTCCTCGACAGGGTGAACACTGAAGCTTTCTTT. Translated, it gives CASSLLDRVNTEAFF. The rearrangement uses TRBV18 and TRBJ1-1, with TRBD1 matching 7 bases. There are 15 residues in the CDR3. Germline V gives CDR1 KGHSH, CDR2 LQKENI. V shed 4 bases and J 0 bases; nucleotides not matched to a gene: 5.

The CDR3 DNA follows: TGTGCCAGCAGCCTACAGACAGGGGGCGGCTACACCTTC. This codes for CASSLQTGGGYTF. This chain connects TRBV7-3 to TRBJ1-2; the match to TRBD1 covers 10 bases. The CDR3 covers 13 residues. Germline assignment: CDR1 SGHTA and CDR2 FQGTGA. V gave up 5 bases and J gave up 8 bases; unmatched junction bases: 5.

V gene TRBV30 combines with J gene TRBJ2-4, with 10 bases identical to TRBD1. J lost 0 bases, V lost 2 bases, and 4 bases had no gene match. The CDR3 is 16 residues long. CDR1 GTSNPN and CDR2 SVGIG come from the germline V gene (reference sequence). The DNA for the CDR3 is TGTGCCTGGAGTACGGGACAGGGGTTAGCCAAAAACATTCAGTACTTC. Amino acids: CAWSTGQGLAKNIQYF.